Following are 9 T cell receptor beta chains from one sample sequenced in a study of T cell changes during pregnancy in multiple sclerosis. Some clones are missing from TCRdb's copy, which holds only in-frame ones; the method was immunoSEQ multiplex PCR. The sample includes roughly 30,000 clones, about nine tenths seen only once; the top ten take over 0.45%. Sequenced material: CD4+ T cells from peripheral blood mononuclear cells, taken in the first trimester of pregnancy. These receptors were obtained from a female donor in good health, enrolled as a control in a pregnancy study.

The chain carries TRBV5-1 and TRBJ2-3; 15 bases are a match to TRBD2. Germline assignment: CDR1 SGHRS and CDR2 YFSETQ. V dropped 4 bases and J dropped 10; count of bases not matched to a gene: 7. The CDR3 extends over 15 amino acids. The CDR3 nucleotides read TGCGCCAGCAGCCCAGGACTAGCGGGAGGGATTGCGCAGTATTTT. Its protein is CASSPGLAGGIAQYF.

The chain couples TRBV29-1 to TRBJ2-1, with 10 bases that match TRBD2. The CDR3 covers 15 residues. CDR1 and CDR2 from the germline V gene are SQVTM and ANQGSEA. The J segment lost 2 bases and the V segment lost 7 bases, leaving 8 bases of the junction unmatched. DNA of the CDR3: TGCAGCGCCCAGACCAGCGGGAGGGCCTACAATGAGCAGTTCTTC. Translating it yields CSAQTSGRAYNEQFF.

The V gene is TRBV30, the J gene TRBJ1-2; 10 positions match TRBD1. V trimming: 2 bases; J trimming: 2 bases; junction bases outside the gene matches: 17. There are 19 residues in the CDR3. CDR1 is GTSNPN, CDR2 SVGIG, per germline (reference sequence). CDR3 bases: TGTGCCTGGAGTAGAGGGACAGGGGAAATGGGTCTGGAGAACTATGGCTACACCTTC. Its protein is CAWSRGTGEMGLENYGYTF.

V usage is TRBV19 and J usage is TRBJ1-6; TRBD1 is a possible D gene (6 bases). This CDR3 region has 15 residues. Germline CDR1 is LNHDA and CDR2 is SQIVND (reference sequence). V shed 4 bases and J shed 9 bases, with 16 bases lying between them. Here the CDR3 reads CASSKQGPPGSPLHF. DNA for the CDR3: TGTGCCAGTAGTAAACAGGGCCCTCCCGGTTCACCCCTCCACTTT.

The chain recombines TRBV28 with TRBJ2-3; TRBD2 is a possible D gene (8 bases). The V gene's germline CDR1 is MDHEN and CDR2 SYDVKM. The CDR3 spans 19 residues. Deletions cut 3 bases from V and 4 bases from J, with 26 bases between. The CDR3 spells CASSFNRGQNGRAADTQYF. DNA of the CDR3: TGTGCCAGCAGTTTTAACAGGGGACAAAACGGGAGGGCCGCAGATACGCAGTATTTT.

This clone was seen a few times. The J gene is TRBJ2-7, the V gene TRBV6-5; 8 bases map to TRBD2. J lost 1 base, V lost 0 bases, and 5 bases had no gene match. Germline V CDR1 and CDR2: MNHEY, SVGAGI. This CDR3 comprises 16 residues. Here the CDR3 reads CASSYSGSGGSYEQYF. The DNA for the CDR3 is TGTGCCAGCAGTTACTCAGGCAGCGGGGGATCCTACGAGCAGTACTTC.

This clone is termed medium-sized (0.01 to 0.1%). The V call is TRBV19, the J call TRBJ1-4, with D hard to call. Trimming stripped 3 bases from V and 4 bases from J, with 9 bases between. From germline, CDR1 is LNHDA and CDR2 SQIVND (reference sequence). The CDR3 contains 14 residues. CDR3 DNA sequence: TGTGCCAGTAGTATTTTCGTCGTTAATGAAAAACTGTTTTTT. As protein: CASSIFVVNEKLFF. The full variable domain, with the rest looked up from reference TRBV19 and TRBJ1-4, is DGGITQSPKYLFRKEGQNVTLSCEQNLNHDAMYWYRQDPGQGLRLIYYSQIVNDFQKGDIAEGYSVSREKKESFPLTVTSAQKNPTAFYLCASSIFVVNEKLFFGSGTQLSVL.

The rearrangement links TRBV30 to TRBJ2-7, with D possibly TRBD1 on 6 matching bases. This CDR3 spans 13 amino acids. V was pared by 5 bases and J by 3 bases, with 14 bases between. Germline V gene lookup returns CDR1 GTSNPN and CDR2 SVGIG (reference sequence). This CDR3 reads CAWVGQLHYEQYF. The CDR3 DNA reads as TGTGCCTGGGTAGGACAGTTACACTACGAGCAGTACTTC.

The chain couples TRBV28 to TRBJ2-6; D is unclear. The CDR3 contains 15 residues. The V gene lost 6 bases and the J gene lost 0 bases, with 9 bases spanning the gap. Per the germline V gene, CDR1 is MDHEN and CDR2 is SYDVKM. CDR3 region: CASSLSLSGANVLTF. In DNA form, the CDR3 reads TGTGCCAGCAGCCTGAGTCTCTCTGGGGCCAACGTCCTGACTTTC.